The TCR beta chain under discussion was sequenced for a study of cytomegalovirus exposure and HLA in healthy donors. Overall study results and limits: Common viral pathogens (according to a later analysis) appeared linked to several of the most significant clusters. In terms of immune exposure information, only CMV serostatus was available. As a later analysis showed, a missense DCLRE1C variant was linked to trimming of TCR beta V- and J-genes. Altogether, some 170 TCR beta chains were recorded as cytomegalovirus-associated.

The CDR3 covers 14 residues. J gave up 5 bases and V 2 bases, and 1 base lay outside the gene matches. Germline V lookup: CDR1 SGHRS, CDR2 YFSETQ. Primers for the PCR totalled 60 Vbeta and 13 Jbeta. This table comes from immunoSEQ multiplex PCR, and its TCRdb copy is limited to in-frame clones, with some not included. Among 65,000 to 90,000 clones listed, roughly 85% were seen once. About this clone: Its specificity is unknown.

Sample: PBMCs. This chain uses TRBV5-1 with TRBJ1-6; 7 bases agree with TRBD1. The sequence was collected from a man younger than 45 in good health and CMV-seronegative. CDR3 DNA sequence: TGCGCCAGCAGCTTCCAGGGGGATAATTCACCCCTCCACTTT. It yields the protein CASSFQGDNSPLHF.